This is a list of T cell receptor beta chains from one sample in a study of blood T cell repertoires in COVID-19. Sequenced by immunoSEQ multiplex PCR; TCRdb stores in-frame clones only, minus some. The data show approximately 280,000 clones, around 88% seen once. Material for sequencing was peripheral blood. These receptors all come from a woman in her thirties who had recovered from COVID-19. Each CDR3 is given with its conserved first and last residue. Each record gives: V gene, D gene, CDR3 protein. D genes are given only for firm matches.

>TRBV5-6|TRBD1
CASSQTGGEETQYF
>TRBV28|TRBD2
CASSVLAGEGYEQYF
>TRBV30|TRBD2
CAWSGLAGATPYNEQFF
>TRBV27|.
CASSPSTDTQYF
>TRBV27|TRBD2
CASRPGTSSVNEQFF
>TRBV7-9|.
CASSLEGGTEAFF
>TRBV7-9|.
CASSLGIEKLFF
>TRBV28|TRBD2
CASSPFFRQREGQHEQYF
>TRBV2|.
CASIPGGGETQYF
>TRBV6-5|TRBD1
CASSFSQTGGQPQHF
>TRBV2|.
CASRGGGPRQYGYTF
>TRBV11-2|TRBD2
CATSGLAGVLDEQFF
>TRBV28|.
CASSSFSGYTF
>TRBV5-4|.
CASNPGDRDYEQYF
>TRBV6-2/TRBV6-3|TRBD1
CASSSRTGGYYGYTF
>TRBV28|.
CASSWTALGEQYF
>TRBV12-5|TRBD1
CASGHGQDNQPQHF
>TRBV14|TRBD2
CASSQDLAGTDTQYF
>TRBV27|TRBD2
CASGGWTSGQETQYF
>TRBV5-1|.
CASSRASSNTEAFF
>TRBV24-1|TRBD1
CATSEGTGGTGANVLTF
>TRBV6-6|.
CASREDGNTEAFF
>TRBV2|TRBD1
CASSGTGKANYGYTF
>TRBV7-2|TRBD2
CASSFSGSHEQYF
>TRBV24-1|TRBD1
CATSDSGTASTDTQYF
>TRBV7-9|.
CASSLERSTYNEQFF
>TRBV6-5|.
CASSRGGSGANVLTF
>TRBV18|TRBD2
CASSPGLDGEQYF
>TRBV5-1|TRBD2
CASSLGAGGPSSYNEQFF
>TRBV7-2|.
CASSLAGANTDTQYF
>TRBV7-9|.
CASSLGSSGANTEAFF
>TRBV6-5|TRBD2
CASSPRTSGNYEQYF
>TRBV4-2|TRBD1
CASSQDEGANTEAFF
>TRBV7-9|TRBD1
CASSQSTGGASPLHF
>TRBV11-2|TRBD1
CASSRDRGSDTQYF
>TRBV13|.
CASAQSPSYEQYF
>TRBV19|.
CASRLTAATNEQFF
>TRBV5-1|TRBD1
CASSEDRDQPQHF
>TRBV5-6|.
CASSLDLGNTIYF
>TRBV5-1|TRBD2
CASSLAGRSSYEQYF
>TRBV13|.
CASSLQGRSYNSPLHF
>TRBV6-2/TRBV6-3|.
CASSPTSSYNEQFF
>TRBV6-2/TRBV6-3|TRBD2
CASSSGTRAYEQYF
>TRBV7-9|TRBD1
CASSRDSYLGYTF
>TRBV7-9|.
CASSLGTEWAEAFF
>TRBV5-1|.
CASSLERRETQYF
>TRBV10-3|TRBD1
CATKGQGNTGELFF
>TRBV19|.
CASKIQKNGYNEQFF
>TRBV6-4|TRBD2
CASRVRVGLAGGPSQETQYF
>TRBV4-1|TRBD1
CASIATPDREYF
>TRBV7-9|.
CASSATGRGYNSPLHF
>TRBV7-2|TRBD1
CASRGTGMIGELFF
>TRBV6-1|TRBD1
CASSRQGNQPQHF
>TRBV9|TRBD2
CASSDYSGSASGNDNNEQFF
>TRBV30|.
CAWSVSGGFGSPLHF